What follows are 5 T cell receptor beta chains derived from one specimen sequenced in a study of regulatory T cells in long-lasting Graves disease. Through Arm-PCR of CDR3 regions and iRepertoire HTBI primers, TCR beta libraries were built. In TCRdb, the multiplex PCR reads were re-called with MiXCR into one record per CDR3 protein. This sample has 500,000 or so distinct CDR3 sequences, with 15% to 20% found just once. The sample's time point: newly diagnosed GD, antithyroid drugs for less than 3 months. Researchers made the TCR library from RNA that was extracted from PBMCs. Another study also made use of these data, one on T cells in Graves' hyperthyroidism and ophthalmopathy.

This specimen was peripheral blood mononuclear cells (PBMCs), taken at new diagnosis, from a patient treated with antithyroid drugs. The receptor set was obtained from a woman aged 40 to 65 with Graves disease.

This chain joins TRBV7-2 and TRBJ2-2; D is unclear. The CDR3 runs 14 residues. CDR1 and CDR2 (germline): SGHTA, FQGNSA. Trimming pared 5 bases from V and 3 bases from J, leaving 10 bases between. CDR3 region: CASSRGLYTGELFF. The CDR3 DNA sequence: TGTGCCAGCAGCAGAGGTTTATACACCGGGGAGCTGTTTTTT.

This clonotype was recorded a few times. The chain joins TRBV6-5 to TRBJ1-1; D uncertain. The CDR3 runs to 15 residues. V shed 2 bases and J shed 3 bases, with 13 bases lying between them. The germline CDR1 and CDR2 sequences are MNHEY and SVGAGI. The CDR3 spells CASSYGFRAHTEAFF. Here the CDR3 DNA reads TGTGCCAGCAGTTACGGGTTTAGGGCTCACACTGAAGCTTTCTTT.

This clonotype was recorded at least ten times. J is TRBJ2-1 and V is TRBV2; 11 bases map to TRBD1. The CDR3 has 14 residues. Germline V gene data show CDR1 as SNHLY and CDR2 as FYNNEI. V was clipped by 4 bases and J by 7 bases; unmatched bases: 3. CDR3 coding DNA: TGTGCCAGCAGTGCCGGGACAGGGGGGAATGAGCAGTTCTTC. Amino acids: CASSAGTGGNEQFF.

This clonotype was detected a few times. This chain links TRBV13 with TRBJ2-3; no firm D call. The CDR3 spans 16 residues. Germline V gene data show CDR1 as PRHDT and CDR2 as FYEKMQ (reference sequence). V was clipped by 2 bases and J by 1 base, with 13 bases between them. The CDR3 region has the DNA TGTGCCAGCAGCTTACCCCCTTGGGGTGGCACAGATACGCAGTATTTT. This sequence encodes CASSLPPWGGTDTQYF.

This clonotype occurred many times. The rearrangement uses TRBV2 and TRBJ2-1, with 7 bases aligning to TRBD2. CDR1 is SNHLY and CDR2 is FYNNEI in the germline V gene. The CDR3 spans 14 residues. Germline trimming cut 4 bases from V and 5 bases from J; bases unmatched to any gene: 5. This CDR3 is CASSVRGVNNEQFF. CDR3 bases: TGTGCCAGCAGTGTTCGGGGGGTCAACAATGAGCAGTTCTTC. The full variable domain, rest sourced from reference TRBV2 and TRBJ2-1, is EPEVTQTPSHQVTQMGQEVILRCVPISNHLYFYWYRQILGQKVEFLVSFYNNEISEKSEIFDDQFSVERPDGSNFTLKIRSTKLEDSAMYFCASSVRGVNNEQFFGPGTRLTVL.